The clone carrying this TCR beta chain was detected only a few times. Antigen specificity is unknown. The memory fraction was CD4+CD45RO+CD25- cells. Overall study results and limits: The larger cohort examined one V-J beta rearrangement, not whole repertoires. In terms of TCR gene usage, tumor memory CD4+ T cells clustered together with blood and lymph node memory CD4+ cells, as well as with lymph node naive CD4+ cells. Greatest tumor Treg TCR overlap was with tumor naive CD4+ cells.

From the 5' RACE reads, TCRdb called clonotypes with MiXCR, one entry per CDR3 protein. Counted here are fewer than 40,000 distinct CDR3 sequences, roughly 24% occurring once; the ten biggest clones make up 4.3%. The CDR3 runs 14 residues. Deletions cut 4 bases from V and 9 bases from J, with 13 bases between. Looked up from germline, CDR1 is MGHRA and CDR2 is YSYEKL. The sequenced sample was memory CD4+ T cells sorted from blood. Documented subset: memory CD4+ T cells, CD4+CD45RO+CD25-. This sequence joins TRBV4-1 and TRBJ1-6, with D unclear. The sequence came from a female donor with breast cancer. The CDR3 sequence is CASSLLGLGSPLHF. CDR3 DNA sequence: TGCGCCAGCAGCCTACTGGGTTTGGGTTCACCCCTCCACTTT.